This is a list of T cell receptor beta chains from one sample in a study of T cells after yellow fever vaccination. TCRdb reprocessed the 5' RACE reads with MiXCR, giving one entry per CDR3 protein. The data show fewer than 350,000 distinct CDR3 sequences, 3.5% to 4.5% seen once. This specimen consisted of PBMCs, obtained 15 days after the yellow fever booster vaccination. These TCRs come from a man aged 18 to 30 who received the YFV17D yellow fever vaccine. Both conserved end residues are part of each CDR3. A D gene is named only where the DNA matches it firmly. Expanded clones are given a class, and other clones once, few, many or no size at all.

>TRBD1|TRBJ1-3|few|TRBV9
CASSVQTGLGNTIYF
TGTGCCAGCAGCGTCCAGACAGGGTTAGGAAACACCATATATTTT
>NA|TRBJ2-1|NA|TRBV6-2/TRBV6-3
CASSPLSNEQFF
TGTGCCAGCTCCCCGCTTAGCAATGAGCAGTTCTTC
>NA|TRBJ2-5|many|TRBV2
CASSEEVETQYF
TGTGCCAGCAGTGAAGAGGTCGAGACCCAGTACTTC
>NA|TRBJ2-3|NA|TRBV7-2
CASSLSSNPGPITQYF
TGTGCCAGCAGCTTGTCATCCAATCCGGGACCCATCACGCAGTATTTT
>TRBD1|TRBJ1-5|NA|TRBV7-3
CASSSPTGDSNQPQHF
TGTGCCAGCAGCTCTCCAACAGGGGATAGCAATCAGCCCCAGCATTTT
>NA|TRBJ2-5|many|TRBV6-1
CASNRDWGERETQYF
TGTGCCAGCAACCGGGACTGGGGGGAGAGAGAGACCCAGTACTTC
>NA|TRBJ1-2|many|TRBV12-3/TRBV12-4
CASLQGGLDYGYTF
TGTGCCAGCTTGCAAGGGGGTCTGGACTATGGCTACACCTTC
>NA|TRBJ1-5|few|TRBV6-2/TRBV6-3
CASRNRDPNQPQHF
TGTGCCAGCAGAAACAGGGATCCCAATCAGCCCCAGCATTTT
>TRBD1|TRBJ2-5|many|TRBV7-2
CASTSGQGARETQYF
TGTGCCAGCACCTCGGGACAGGGGGCGAGAGAGACCCAGTACTTC
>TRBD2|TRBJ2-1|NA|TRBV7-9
CASSLATSGGNNEQFF
TGTGCCAGCAGCTTAGCGACTAGCGGGGGGAACAATGAGCAGTTCTTC
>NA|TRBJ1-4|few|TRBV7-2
CASSPGPSNEKLFF
TGTGCCAGCAGTCCGGGACCCTCTAATGAAAAACTGTTTTTT
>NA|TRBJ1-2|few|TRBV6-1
CASSYGPPDGYTF
TGTGCCAGCAGTTACGGACCCCCGGACGGCTACACCTTC
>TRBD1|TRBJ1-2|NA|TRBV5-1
CASSYTGGLGYTF
TGCGCCAGCAGCTACACAGGGGGCCTAGGCTACACCTTC
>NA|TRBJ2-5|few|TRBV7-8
CASSLNRLAKQGVETQYF
TGTGCCAGCAGCCTCAACCGGCTTGCAAAACAAGGTGTCGAGACCCAGTACTTC
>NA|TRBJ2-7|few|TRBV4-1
CASSLDGVTYEQYF
TGCGCCAGCAGCTTGGACGGCGTCACCTACGAGCAGTACTTC
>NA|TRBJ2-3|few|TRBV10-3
CAIRGGVTDTQYF
TGTGCCATCAGGGGCGGAGTCACAGATACGCAGTATTTT
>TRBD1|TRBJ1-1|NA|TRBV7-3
CASSSGTVVMNTEAFF
TGTGCCAGCAGCTCCGGGACAGTAGTCATGAACACTGAAGCTTTCTTT
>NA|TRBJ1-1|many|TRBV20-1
CSALEGRPNTEAFF
TGCAGTGCTCTCGAGGGGCGCCCTAACACTGAAGCTTTCTTT
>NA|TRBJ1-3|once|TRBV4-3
CASSHRLGGSGNTIYF
TGCGCCAGCAGCCACCGTTTGGGGGGCTCTGGAAACACCATATATTTT
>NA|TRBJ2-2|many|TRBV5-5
CASSLAPAGAGELFF
TGTGCCAGCAGCTTGGCTCCGGCAGGGGCCGGGGAGCTGTTTTTT
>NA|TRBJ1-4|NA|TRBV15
CATSRDQGSEKLFF
TGTGCCACCAGCAGAGATCAAGGAAGTGAAAAACTGTTTTTT
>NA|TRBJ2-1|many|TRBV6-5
CASSYSASSYNEQFF
TGTGCCAGCAGTTACTCGGCGAGCTCCTACAATGAGCAGTTCTTC
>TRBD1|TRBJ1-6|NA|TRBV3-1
CASSLFGQGNYNSPLHF
TGTGCCAGCAGTCTTTTCGGACAGGGAAACTATAATTCACCCCTCCACTTT
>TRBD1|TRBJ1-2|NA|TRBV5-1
CASSPQGAGYGYTF
TGCGCCAGCAGCCCACAGGGGGCCGGCTATGGCTACACCTTC
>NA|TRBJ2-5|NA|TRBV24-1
CATSDPLEGHLQETQYF
TGTGCCACCAGTGATCCACTGGAAGGACACCTCCAAGAGACCCAGTACTTC
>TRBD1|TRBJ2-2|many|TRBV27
CASSSIPTGVITGELFF
TGTGCCAGCAGTTCAATCCCGACAGGGGTTATCACCGGGGAGCTGTTTTTT
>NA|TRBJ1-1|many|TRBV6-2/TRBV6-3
CASSPTQRNTEAFF
TGTGCCAGCAGCCCGACACAGAGGAACACTGAAGCTTTCTTT
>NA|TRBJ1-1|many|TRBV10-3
CAISESLLGSYEAFF
TGTGCCATCAGTGAGTCCCTACTGGGGTCGTATGAAGCTTTCTTT
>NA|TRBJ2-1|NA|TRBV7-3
CASSPSGPEKQFF
TGTGCCAGCAGCCCCTCGGGCCCGGAGAAGCAGTTCTTC
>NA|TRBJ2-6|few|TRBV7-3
CASSLEPSGANVLTF
TGTGCCAGCAGCTTGGAGCCGTCCGGGGCCAACGTCCTGACTTTC
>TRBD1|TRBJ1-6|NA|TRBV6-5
CASRSGQGLSPLHF
TGTGCCAGCAGATCCGGACAGGGGCTGTCACCCCTCCACTTT
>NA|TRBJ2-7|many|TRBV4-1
CASSQDVGSYEQYF
TGCGCCAGCAGCCAAGATGTTGGTTCCTACGAGCAGTACTTC